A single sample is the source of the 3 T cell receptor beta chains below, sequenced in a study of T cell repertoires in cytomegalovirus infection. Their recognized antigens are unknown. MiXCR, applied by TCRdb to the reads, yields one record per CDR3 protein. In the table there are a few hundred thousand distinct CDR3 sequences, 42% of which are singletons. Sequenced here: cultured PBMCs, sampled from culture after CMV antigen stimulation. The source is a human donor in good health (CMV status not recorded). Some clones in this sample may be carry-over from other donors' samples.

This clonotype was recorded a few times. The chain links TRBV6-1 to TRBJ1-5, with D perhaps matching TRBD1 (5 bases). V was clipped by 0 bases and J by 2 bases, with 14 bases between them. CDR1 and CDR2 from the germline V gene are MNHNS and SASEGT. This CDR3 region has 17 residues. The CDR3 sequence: CASSEASTALGNQPQHF. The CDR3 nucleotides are TGTGCCAGCAGTGAAGCGTCGACAGCTCTGGGCAATCAGCCCCAGCATTTT.

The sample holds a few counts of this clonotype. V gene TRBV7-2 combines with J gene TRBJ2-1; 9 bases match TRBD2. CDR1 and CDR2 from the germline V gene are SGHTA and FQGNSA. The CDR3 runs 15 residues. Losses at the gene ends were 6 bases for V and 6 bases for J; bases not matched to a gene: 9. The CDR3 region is CASSPGGTSINEQFF. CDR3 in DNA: TGTGCCAGCAGTCCGGGGGGGACTAGCATCAATGAGCAGTTCTTC. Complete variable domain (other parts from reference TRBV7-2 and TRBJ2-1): GAGVSQSPSNKVTEKGKDVELRCDPISGHTALYWYRQSLGQGLEFLIYFQGNSAPDKSGLPSDRFSAERTGGSVSTLTIQRTQQEDSAVYLCASSPGGTSINEQFFGPGTRLTVL.

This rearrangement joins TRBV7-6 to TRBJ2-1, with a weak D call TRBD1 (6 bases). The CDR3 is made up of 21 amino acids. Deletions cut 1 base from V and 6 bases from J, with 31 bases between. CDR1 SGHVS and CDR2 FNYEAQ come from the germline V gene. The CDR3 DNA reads TGTGCCAGCAGCTTAGGCCCCTCCCGTCCAGGACTCCTGCAAGGGGGCAATGAGCAGTTCTTC. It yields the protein CASSLGPSRPGLLQGGNEQFF.